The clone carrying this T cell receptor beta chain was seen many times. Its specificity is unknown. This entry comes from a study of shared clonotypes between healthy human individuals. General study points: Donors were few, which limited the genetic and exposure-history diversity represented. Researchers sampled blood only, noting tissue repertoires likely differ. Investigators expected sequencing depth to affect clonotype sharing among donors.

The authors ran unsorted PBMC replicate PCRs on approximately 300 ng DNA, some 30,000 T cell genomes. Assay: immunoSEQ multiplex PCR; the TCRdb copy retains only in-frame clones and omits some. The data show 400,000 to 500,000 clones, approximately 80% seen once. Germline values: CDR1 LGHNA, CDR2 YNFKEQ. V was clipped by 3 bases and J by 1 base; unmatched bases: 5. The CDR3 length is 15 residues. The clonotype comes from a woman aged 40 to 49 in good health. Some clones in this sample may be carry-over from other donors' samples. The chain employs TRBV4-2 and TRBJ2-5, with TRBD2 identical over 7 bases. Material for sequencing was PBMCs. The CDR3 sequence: CASSHSSSGQETQYF. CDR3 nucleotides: TGTGCCAGCAGCCATTCTTCTAGCGGCCAAGAGACCCAGTACTTC.